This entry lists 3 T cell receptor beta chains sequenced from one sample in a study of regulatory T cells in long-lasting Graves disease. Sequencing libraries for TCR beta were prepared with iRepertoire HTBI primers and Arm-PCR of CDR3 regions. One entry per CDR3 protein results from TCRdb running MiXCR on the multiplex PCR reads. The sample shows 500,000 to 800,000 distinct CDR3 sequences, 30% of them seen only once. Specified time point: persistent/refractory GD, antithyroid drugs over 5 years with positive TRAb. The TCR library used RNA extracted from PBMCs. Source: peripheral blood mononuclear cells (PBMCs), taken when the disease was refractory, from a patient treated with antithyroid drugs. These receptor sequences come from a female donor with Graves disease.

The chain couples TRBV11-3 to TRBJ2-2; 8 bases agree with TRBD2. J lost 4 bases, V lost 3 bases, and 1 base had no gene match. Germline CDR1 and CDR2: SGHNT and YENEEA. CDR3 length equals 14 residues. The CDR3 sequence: CASSFREGTGELFF. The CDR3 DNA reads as TGTGCCAGCAGCTTCCGGGAGGGCACCGGGGAGCTGTTTTTT.

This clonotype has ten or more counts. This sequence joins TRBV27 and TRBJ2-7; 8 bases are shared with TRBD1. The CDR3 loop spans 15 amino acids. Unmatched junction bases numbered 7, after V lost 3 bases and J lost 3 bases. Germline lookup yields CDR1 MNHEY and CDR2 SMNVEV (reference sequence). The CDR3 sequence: CASSLLSGQGYEQYF. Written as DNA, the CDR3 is TGTGCCAGCAGTTTGTTATCAGGACAGGGCTACGAGCAGTACTTC.

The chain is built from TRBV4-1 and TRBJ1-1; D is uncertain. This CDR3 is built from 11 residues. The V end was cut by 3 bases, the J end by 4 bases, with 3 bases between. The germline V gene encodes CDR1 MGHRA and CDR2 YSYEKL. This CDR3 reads CASSHSTEAFF. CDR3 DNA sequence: TGCGCCAGCAGCCACAGCACTGAAGCTTTCTTT.